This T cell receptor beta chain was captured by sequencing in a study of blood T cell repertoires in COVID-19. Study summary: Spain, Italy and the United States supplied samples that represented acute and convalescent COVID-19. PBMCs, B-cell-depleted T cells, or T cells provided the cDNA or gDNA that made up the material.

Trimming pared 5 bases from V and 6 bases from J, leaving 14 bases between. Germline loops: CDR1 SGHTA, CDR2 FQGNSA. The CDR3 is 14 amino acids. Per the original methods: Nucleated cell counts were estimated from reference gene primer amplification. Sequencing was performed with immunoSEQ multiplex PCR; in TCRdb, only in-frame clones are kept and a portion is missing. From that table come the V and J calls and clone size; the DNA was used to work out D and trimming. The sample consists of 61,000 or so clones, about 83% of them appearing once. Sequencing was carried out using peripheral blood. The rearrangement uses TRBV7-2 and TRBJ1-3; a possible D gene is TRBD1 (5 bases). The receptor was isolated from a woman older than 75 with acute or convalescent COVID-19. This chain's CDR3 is CASSLDSLLNTIYF. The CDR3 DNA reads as TGTGCCAGCAGCCTTGACAGCCTCCTAAACACCATATATTTT.